The 5 T cell receptor beta chains reported below all come from one sample, sequenced in a study of T cells in Graves' hyperthyroidism and ophthalmopathy. Researchers amplified the TCR beta CDR3 regions from RNA transcripts. First-round RT-PCR with HTBI primers amplified the TCR CDR3 region. TCRdb used MiXCR to reprocess the multiplex PCR reads, holding one entry per CDR3 protein. Altogether some 600,000 distinct CDR3 sequences are present, 14% being singletons, with the ten largest covering about 5.8%. Sequencing was carried out using blood. The receptor set was obtained from a woman aged 25 to 45 with Graves' hyperthyroidism that later progressed to Graves' ophthalmopathy.

This clonotype came up many times. The chain combines TRBV9 with TRBJ1-2; 7 bases agree with TRBD1. The CDR3 has 16 amino acids. Germline V gives CDR1 SGDLS, CDR2 YYNGEE. The J segment lost 0 bases and the V segment lost 6 bases, leaving 11 bases of the junction unmatched. CDR3 nucleotide sequence: TGTGCCAGCACCCAGACAGGGCGGGTCCCTAACTATGGCTACACCTTC. Translated: CASTQTGRVPNYGYTF.

This clonotype was seen repeatedly, ten times or more. V is TRBV12-3 or TRBV12-4 and J is TRBJ2-1; the match to TRBD2 covers 8 bases. There are 13 residues in the CDR3. V shed 11 bases, J shed 5 bases, and the junction held 8 bases outside the gene matches. This chain's CDR3 is CALLLAGNNEQFF. As DNA, the CDR3 is TGTGCCCTTTTATTAGCGGGAAACAATGAGCAGTTCTTC.

This clonotype has ten or more counts. This chain connects TRBV7-9 to TRBJ2-3; D may match TRBD1 or TRBD2 (7 bases each). CDR1 is SEHNR and CDR2 is FQNEAQ in the germline V gene (reference sequence). Trimming cost V 5 bases and J 0 bases, with 15 bases left between them. This CDR3 contains 16 residues. CDR3 in DNA: TGTGCCAGCAGCAACCGACAGGGAGGGAGCACAGATACGCAGTATTTT. Its protein product is CASSNRQGGSTDTQYF.

At least ten counts were recorded for this clonotype. The chain combines TRBV28 with TRBJ2-7; the D gene is possibly TRBD2 (7 bases). V was trimmed by 5 bases and J by 7 bases, leaving 18 bases between them. The V gene's germline CDR1 is MDHEN and CDR2 SYDVKM. This CDR3 has 14 amino acids. The CDR3 coding sequence is TGTGCCAGCAGTACCCTCAGGGGAGCGGGGGAGCAGTACTTC. The encoded protein is CASSTLRGAGEQYF.

This clonotype was counted ten times or more. V is TRBV18 and J is TRBJ1-1; 8 bases line up with TRBD1. Losses at the gene ends were 2 bases for V and 5 bases for J; bases not matched to a gene: 4. The length of the CDR3 is 14 residues. Germline values: CDR1 KGHSH, CDR2 LQKENI. The CDR3 DNA sequence: TGTGCCAGCTCACCAAGGACAGGGAAGACTGAAGCTTTCTTT. This encodes CASSPRTGKTEAFF.